The present entry profiles one T cell receptor beta chain with its context. Antigen unknown. The entry originates in a study of CD8+CD57+ T cells in acquired aplastic anemia. Regarding the study as a whole: Comparison of patients with controls identified about 30 shared CD8+ CDR3 sequences.

The CDR3 loop spans 19 amino acids. Deletions cut 6 bases from V and 0 bases from J, with 26 bases between. It was genomic DNA that served as the template for profiling TCR beta VDJ and CDR3. TCRdb passed the reads through MiXCR, listing each CDR3 protein once. The sample shows 350,000 to 450,000 distinct CDR3 sequences, 55% to 75% of them seen only once. This chain joins TRBV12-3 or TRBV12-4 and TRBJ1-2; possible D gene TRBD1, 5 bases. This clonotype was sampled from a human donor in good health, serving as a control. The sequenced sample was sorted CD4+, CD8+, or CD8+CD57+ T cells (not recorded which) from PBMCs. The CDR3 nucleotides are TGTGCCAGCAGCCAAGATCTCCTTAGCAGGGAAGGGGCTAACTATGGCTACACCTTC. It specifies CASSQDLLSREGANYGYTF.